The 14 T cell receptor beta chains reported below all come from one sample, sequenced in a study of cytomegalovirus exposure and HLA in healthy donors. PCR employed 60 Vbeta and 13 Jbeta primers. Assay used: immunoSEQ multiplex PCR; TCRdb lists only in-frame clones, some missing. The table has 100,000 to 150,000 clones, 65% to 80% seen once. The sequenced material came from PBMCs. Every receptor here comes from a woman aged 60-75 years in good health and CMV-seropositive.

This clone was found a few times. Additional DNA sequences in this sample encode the identical CDR3. The V gene is TRBV7-9, the J gene TRBJ1-2; 7 positions match TRBD1. This CDR3 has 12 amino acids. The germline V gene encodes CDR1 SEHNR and CDR2 FQNEAQ (reference sequence). V trimming: 5 bases; J trimming: 5 bases; junction bases outside the gene matches: 2. CDR3 nucleotide sequence: TGTGCCAGCAGCCGGGACAGTTATGGCTACACCTTC. Encoded protein: CASSRDSYGYTF.

The chain uses TRBV7-6 and TRBJ2-2; a weak D match, TRBD1 (5 bases). CDR1 SGHVS and CDR2 FNYEAQ come from the germline V gene. Trimming shortened V by 6 bases and J by 1 base, and 9 bases separated the two germline ends. CDR3 length: 14 amino acids. CDR3 nucleotide sequence: TGTGCCAGCAGGGCCGGACAGAACACCGGGGAGCTGTTTTTT. This encodes CASRAGQNTGELFF. Full variable domain (rest looked up from reference TRBV7-6 and TRBJ2-2): GAGVSQSPRYKVTKRGQDVALRCDPISGHVSLYWYRQALGQGPEFLTYFNYEAQQDKSGLPNDRFSAERPEGSISTLTIQRTEQRDSAMYRCASRAGQNTGELFFGEGSRLTVL.

This clone was found a few times. This chain uses TRBV6-6 with TRBJ1-2, with a weak D call TRBD1 (5 bases). CDR1 is MNHNY, CDR2 SVGAGI, per germline (reference sequence). V lost 0 bases and J 6 bases, leaving 17 bases between the germline ends. CDR3 length equals 16 residues. CDR3 in DNA: TGTGCCAGCAGTTACTCGATTTCGGGGGGGGACGATGGCTACACCTTC. Its protein is CASSYSISGGDDGYTF.

The rearrangement uses TRBV30 and TRBJ2-4, with 9 nucleotides matching TRBD1. This CDR3 is 16 amino acids long. In germline, CDR1 is GTSNPN, CDR2 SVGIG (reference sequence). V was clipped by 0 bases and J by 1 base; unmatched bases: 4. The CDR3 spells CAWSVKGTGAKNIQYF. DNA for the CDR3: TGTGCCTGGAGTGTAAAGGGGACAGGGGCCAAAAACATTCAGTACTTC. The full variable domain, in which reference TRBV30 and TRBJ2-4 provide the parts outside the CDR3, is SQTIHQWPATLVQPVGSPLSLECTVEGTSNPNLYWYRQAAGRGLQLLFYSVGIGQISSEVPQNLSASRPQDRQFILSSKKLLLSDSGFYLCAWSVKGTGAKNIQYFGAGTRLSVL.

The chain combines TRBV29-1 with TRBJ2-3; D is possibly TRBD2 (6 bases). CDR3 size: 13 residues. V was pared by 2 bases and J by 4 bases, with 10 bases between. Germline lookup yields CDR1 SQVTM and CDR2 ANQGSEA. CDR3 residues: CSVEPGGPDTQYF. The CDR3 nucleotides read TGCAGCGTTGAACCCGGGGGACCAGATACGCAGTATTTT.

The chain recombines TRBV11-2 with TRBJ1-2; the match to TRBD1 covers 8 bases. Germline V gene data show CDR1 as SGHAT and CDR2 as FQNNGV. The CDR3 length is 15 residues. The V segment lost 4 bases and the J segment 2 bases; nucleotides outside the gene matches: 6. The CDR3 here is CASSSSQGENYGYTF. The CDR3 region has the DNA TGTGCCAGCAGCTCTTCACAGGGGGAAAACTATGGCTACACCTTC.

This clone was found once. The chain links TRBV7-2 to TRBJ1-2, with 10 bases matching TRBD1. Germline V gene lookup returns CDR1 SGHTA and CDR2 FQGNSA. V lost 6 bases, J lost 5 bases, and 9 bases stayed unmatched. The CDR3 runs to 15 residues. The CDR3 is CASSRDRGRRYGYTF. DNA of the CDR3: TGTGCCAGCAGTCGCGACAGGGGGCGAAGGTATGGCTACACCTTC.

V usage is TRBV10-3 and J usage is TRBJ1-1, with 10 bases matching TRBD1. The CDR3 has 14 amino acids. From germline, CDR1 is ENHRY and CDR2 SYGVKD. V was pared by 10 bases and J by 3 bases, with 8 bases of the junction left unmatched. In DNA form, the CDR3 reads TGTGCCACAAGCACCGGGACAGGGGACACTGAAGCTTTCTTT. Protein: CATSTGTGDTEAFF.

This chain joins TRBV25-1 and TRBJ2-7; unclear D gene. Germline V gene sequence: CDR1 MGHDK, CDR2 SYGVNS. Trimming took 1 base from V and 3 from J, leaving 16 bases between them. The CDR3 is 16 residues long. Here the CDR3 reads CASSESPAAEYYEQYF. DNA for the CDR3: TGTGCCAGCAGTGAATCCCCCGCGGCGGAGTACTACGAGCAGTACTTC.

This chain links TRBV19 with TRBJ1-2, with D perhaps TRBD1 (6 bases). V was shortened by 1 base and J by 8 bases, with 14 bases between the two germline ends. The CDR3 extends over 14 amino acids. The germline V gene encodes CDR1 LNHDA and CDR2 SQIVND (reference sequence). In DNA form, the CDR3 reads TGTGCCAGTAGTATAGCGACGACAGGACGCGGCTACACCTTC. Amino acids: CASSIATTGRGYTF.

CDR3 in DNA: TGTGCCAGCAGCCGATCTAGCGGGGGTTACTTTAGTGAGCAGTTCTTC. Its translation is CASSRSSGGYFSEQFF. The J gene is TRBJ2-1, the V gene TRBV5-8; TRBD2 agrees at 10 bases. This CDR3 is built from 16 residues. V was clipped by 4 bases and J by 9 bases; unmatched bases: 13. Germline V CDR1 and CDR2: SGHTS, YDEGEE.

As DNA, the CDR3 is TGTGCCAGTAGTCCTACAAGACTTAGCTCCTACGAGCAGTACTTC. This codes for CASSPTRLSSYEQYF. V is TRBV19 and J is TRBJ2-7, with D hard to call. CDR1 is LNHDA, CDR2 SQIVND, per germline (reference sequence). V gave up 5 bases and J gave up 0 bases, with 14 bases separating them. CDR3 length equals 15 residues.

V and J are TRBV7-2 and TRBJ2-7; possibly TRBD2 for D (5 bases). There are 16 residues in the CDR3. Trimming cost V 5 bases and J 2 bases, with 19 bases left between them. Germline loops: CDR1 SGHTA, CDR2 FQGNSA. CDR3 nucleotide sequence: TGTGCCAGCAGCCTTACGGCGGGTCGGAACCCCTACGAGCAGTACTTC. Translated, it gives CASSLTAGRNPYEQYF.

V is TRBV5-1 and J is TRBJ1-3; D perhaps matches TRBD1 (6 bases). The CDR3 consists of 15 residues. The ends were cut back, 4 bases at V and 0 bases at J, with 11 bases in the middle. CDR1 SGHRS and CDR2 YFSETQ come from the germline V gene. This CDR3 reads CASSAVTGSGNTIYF. The CDR3 DNA reads TGCGCCAGCAGCGCCGTGACAGGCTCTGGAAACACCATATATTTT.